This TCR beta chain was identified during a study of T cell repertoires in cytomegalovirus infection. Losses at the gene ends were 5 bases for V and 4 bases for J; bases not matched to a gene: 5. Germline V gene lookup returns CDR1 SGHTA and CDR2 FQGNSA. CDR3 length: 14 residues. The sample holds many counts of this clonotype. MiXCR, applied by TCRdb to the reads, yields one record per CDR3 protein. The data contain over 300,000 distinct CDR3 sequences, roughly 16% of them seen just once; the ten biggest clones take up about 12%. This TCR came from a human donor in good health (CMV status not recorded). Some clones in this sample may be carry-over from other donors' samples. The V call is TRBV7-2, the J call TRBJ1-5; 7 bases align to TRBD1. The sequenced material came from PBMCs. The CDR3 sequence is CASSPDRWNQPQHF. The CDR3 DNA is TGTGCCAGCAGCCCGGACAGGTGGAATCAGCCCCAGCATTTT.